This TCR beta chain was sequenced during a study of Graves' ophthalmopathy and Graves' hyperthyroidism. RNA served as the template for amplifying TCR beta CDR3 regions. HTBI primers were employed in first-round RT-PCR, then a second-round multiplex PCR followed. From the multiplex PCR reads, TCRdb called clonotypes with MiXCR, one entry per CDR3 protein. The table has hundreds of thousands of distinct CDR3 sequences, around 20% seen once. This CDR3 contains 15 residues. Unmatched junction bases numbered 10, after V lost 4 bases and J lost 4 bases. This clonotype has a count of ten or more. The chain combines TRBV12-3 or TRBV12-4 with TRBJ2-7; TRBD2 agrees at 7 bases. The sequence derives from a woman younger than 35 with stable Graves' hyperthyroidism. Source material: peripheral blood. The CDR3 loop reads CASSSGGSDRYEQYF. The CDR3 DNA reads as TGTGCCAGCAGTTCCGGGGGGAGCGACCGTTACGAGCAGTACTTC.